Following are 4 T cell receptor beta chains from one sample sequenced in a study of blood T cell repertoires in COVID-19. The data were produced by immunoSEQ multiplex PCR, yet TCRdb's version contains in-frame clones alone and is incomplete. The table shows around 60,000 clones, with approximately 85% occurring only once. Input material: peripheral blood. These receptors were obtained from a man aged 45-60 years with active COVID-19.

The J gene is TRBJ1-6, the V gene TRBV6-5; D gene uncertain. V dropped 6 bases and J dropped 12 bases, with 12 bases sitting between them. The germline CDR1 and CDR2 sequences are MNHEY and SVGAGI. This CDR3 is 12 amino acids long. The CDR3 DNA reads as TGTGCCAGCAGGCTATTAGCCCAACCCCTCCACTTT. Protein product: CASRLLAQPLHF.

The chain combines TRBV4-1 with TRBJ2-1, with 7 bases that match TRBD2. CDR1 is MGHRA and CDR2 is YSYEKL in the germline V gene. The trim removed 1 base at V and 6 bases at J, leaving 0 bases unmatched. The CDR3 covers 13 residues. CDR3 loop: CASSQAGGNEQFF. The DNA for the CDR3 is TGCGCCAGCAGCCAAGCGGGGGGCAATGAGCAGTTCTTC.

This clone appeared a few times. The chain carries TRBV6-5 and TRBJ2-2; 9 bases map to TRBD1. Trimming removed 7 bases from V and 4 bases from J; junction bases left unmatched: 4. Germline values: CDR1 MNHEY, CDR2 SVGAGI. The CDR3 covers 14 residues. The CDR3 loop reads CASTTTGGTGELFF. CDR3 DNA sequence: TGTGCCAGCACTACGACAGGGGGCACCGGGGAGCTGTTTTTT.

The V and J genes are TRBV5-4 and TRBJ2-7; D gene unclear. The CDR3 length is 14 residues. Trimming removed 0 bases from V and 2 bases from J, with 9 bases in between. From germline, CDR1 is SGHNT and CDR2 YYREEE (reference sequence). DNA of the CDR3: TGTGCCAGCAGCTTGGATTCACCTACCTACGAGCAGTACTTC. Residues: CASSLDSPTYEQYF.